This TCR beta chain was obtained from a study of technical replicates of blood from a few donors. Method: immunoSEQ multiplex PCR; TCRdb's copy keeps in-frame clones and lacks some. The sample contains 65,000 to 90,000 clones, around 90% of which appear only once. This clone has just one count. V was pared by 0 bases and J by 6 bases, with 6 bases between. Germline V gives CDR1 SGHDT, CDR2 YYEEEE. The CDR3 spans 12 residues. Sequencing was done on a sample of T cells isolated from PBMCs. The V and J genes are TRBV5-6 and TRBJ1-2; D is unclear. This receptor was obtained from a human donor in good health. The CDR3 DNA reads TGTGCCAGCAGCTTGGACAGCCATGGCTACACCTTC. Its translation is CASSLDSHGYTF.